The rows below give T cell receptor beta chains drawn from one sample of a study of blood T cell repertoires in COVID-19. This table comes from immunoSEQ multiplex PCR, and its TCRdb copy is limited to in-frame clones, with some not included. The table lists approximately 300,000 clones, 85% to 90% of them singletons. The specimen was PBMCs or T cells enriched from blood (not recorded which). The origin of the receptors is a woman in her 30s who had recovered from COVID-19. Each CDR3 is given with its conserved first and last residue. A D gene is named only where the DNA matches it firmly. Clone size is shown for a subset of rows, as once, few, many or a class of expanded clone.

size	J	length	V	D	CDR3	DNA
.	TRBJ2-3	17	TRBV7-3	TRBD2	CASSPGTSRPNTDTQYF	TGTGCCAGCAGCCCAGGGACTAGTCGGCCCAACACAGATACGCAGTATTTT
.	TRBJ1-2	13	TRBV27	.	CASSYGGVYGYTF	TGTGCCAGCAGTTACGGGGGGGTCTATGGCTACACCTTC
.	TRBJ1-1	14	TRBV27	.	CASSLFPTYTEAFF	TGTGCCAGCAGTTTATTCCCAACTTACACTGAAGCTTTCTTT
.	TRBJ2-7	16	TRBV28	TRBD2	CASTEYTSGSSYEQYF	TGTGCCAGCACCGAATATACTAGCGGCAGCTCCTACGAGCAGTACTTC
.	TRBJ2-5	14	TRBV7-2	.	CASSLARQVETQYF	TGTGCCAGCAGCTTAGCACGACAGGTCGAGACCCAGTACTTC
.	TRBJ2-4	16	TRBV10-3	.	CAISSSSGRGKNIQYF	TGTGCCATCAGCTCCTCGTCAGGGAGGGGGAAAAACATTCAGTACTTC
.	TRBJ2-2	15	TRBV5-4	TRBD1	CASSLVQGAFGELFF	TGTGCCAGCAGCTTGGTCCAGGGGGCTTTCGGGGAGCTGTTTTTT
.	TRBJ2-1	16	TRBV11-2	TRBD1	CASSLSAGQGFNEQFF	TGTGCCAGCAGCTTATCGGCGGGACAGGGGTTCAATGAGCAGTTCTTC
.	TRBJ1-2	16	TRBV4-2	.	CASSQEPIRQVTGYTF	TGTGCCAGCAGCCAAGAACCTATACGACAGGTAACTGGCTACACCTTC
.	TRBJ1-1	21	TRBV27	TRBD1	CASSLGRGRADEKLGDTEAFF	TGTGCCAGCAGTTTAGGCAGGGGGCGCGCTGACGAAAAATTAGGTGACACTGAAGCTTTCTTT
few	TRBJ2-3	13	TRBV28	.	CASVYAGADTQYF	TGTGCCAGCGTTTATGCGGGCGCAGATACGCAGTATTTT
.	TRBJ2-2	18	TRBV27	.	CASSQRGLDSFGSGELFF	TGTGCCAGCAGCCAAAGGGGGTTGGACAGCTTCGGGTCCGGGGAGCTGTTTTTT
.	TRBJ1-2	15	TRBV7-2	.	CASSFGGLAGQAYTF	TGTGCCAGCAGCTTCGGGGGGCTGGCAGGGCAAGCCTACACCTTC
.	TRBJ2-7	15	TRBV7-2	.	CASSRSGTMPYEQYF	TGTGCCAGCAGTCGATCCGGGACAATGCCCTACGAGCAGTACTTC
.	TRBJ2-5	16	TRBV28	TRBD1	CASRKGQGDGRETQYF	TGTGCCAGCAGGAAGGGACAGGGGGACGGTCGAGAGACCCAGTACTTC
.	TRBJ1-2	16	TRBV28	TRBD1	CASSSITGGAGYGYTF	TGTGCCAGCAGTTCTATCACAGGGGGCGCGGGGTACGGCTACACCTTC
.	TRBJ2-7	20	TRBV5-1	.	CASSFRSAVTTKHVVYEQYF	TGCGCCAGCAGCTTTCGGTCGGCGGTAACGACTAAGCACGTTGTCTACGAGCAGTACTTC
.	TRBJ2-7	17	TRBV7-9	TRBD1	CASSLHGGTGWPYEQYF	TGTGCCAGCAGCCTCCATGGGGGGACAGGGTGGCCCTACGAGCAGTACTTC
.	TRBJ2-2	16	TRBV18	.	CASSPLGVLGTGELFF	TGTGCCAGCTCACCGCTCGGGGTATTGGGCACCGGGGAGCTGTTTTTT
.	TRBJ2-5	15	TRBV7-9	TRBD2	CASSRVTGGGETQYF	TGTGCCAGCAGCCGAGTAACGGGAGGTGGGGAGACCCAGTACTTC
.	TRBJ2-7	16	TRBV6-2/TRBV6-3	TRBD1	CASSDVGTGDSYEQYF	TGTGCCAGCAGTGACGTTGGGACAGGGGATAGCTACGAGCAGTACTTC
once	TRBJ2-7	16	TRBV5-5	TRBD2	CASSLVAAGGPYEQYF	TGTGCCAGCAGCTTGGTGGCAGCGGGAGGGCCGTACGAGCAGTACTTC